Below, 17 T cell receptor beta chains from the same sample are listed, as sequenced in a study of CXCR3-negative and CXCR3-positive naive CD8 T cells. Study-level results: Relative to CXCR3-negative naive cells, CXCR3-positive naive cells had more hydrophobic TRB CDR3s.

5' RACE with UMI labels generated the TRB cDNA libraries. TCRdb reprocessed the 5' RACE reads; each CDR3 protein has one entry and no DNA is given. Its table lists about 53,000 distinct CDR3 sequences. No antigen is known for these receptors. Sequencing was performed on naive CXCR3+ CD8+ T cells from blood. Noted subset: CD45RO-CCR7+CD27+CD95- naive CD8+ T cells expressing CXCR3 (TNR3+). The receptors derive from a human donor in good health. Some clones in this sample may be carry-over from other donors' samples.

CDR3: CASTGLADNEQFF. The genes are TRBV5-1 and TRBJ2-1; TCRdb proposes TRBD2, but this gene call is untestable without DNA. The CDR3 spans 13 residues. CDR1 SGHRS and CDR2 YFSETQ come from the germline V gene.

The rearrangement joins TRBV12-3 or TRBV12-4 to TRBJ2-4; lacking DNA, the TRBD1 call made by TCRdb goes unchecked. The length of the CDR3 is 19 residues. The CDR3 reads CASSFGLSGQGLSKNIQYF.

V and J are TRBV6-2 or TRBV6-3 and TRBJ2-5; lacking DNA, the TRBD2 call made by TCRdb goes unchecked. The CDR3 sequence is 14 residues long. CDR1 and CDR2 from the germline V gene are MNHEY and SVGEGT. The CDR3 loop reads CASSKTTFQETQYF.

J is TRBJ1-6 and V is TRBV7-9. Germline V gene data show CDR1 as SEHNR and CDR2 as FQNEAQ (reference sequence). This CDR3 has 12 amino acids. The CDR3 protein is CASSLLNSPLHF.

The rearrangement uses TRBV7-3 and TRBJ2-1; TCRdb indicates TRBD1, and absent DNA this call remains unverified. Germline values: CDR1 SGHTA, CDR2 FQGTGA. CDR3 length: 15 residues. CDR3 sequence reads: CASSPVGLSLNEQFF. Based on the CDR3 plus reference TRBV7-3 and TRBJ2-1, the full variable domain is GAGVSQTPSNKVTEKGKYVELRCDPISGHTALYWYRQSLGQGPEFLIYFQGTGAADDSGLPNDRFFAVRPEGSVSTLKIQRTERGDSAVYLCASSPVGLSLNEQFFGPGTRLTVL.

The chain couples TRBV12-3 or TRBV12-4 to TRBJ2-1. The CDR3 has 15 residues. The chain's CDR3 is CASSFNGQVVNEQFF.

The chain recombines TRBV11-2 with TRBJ2-1; TCRdb outputs TRBD2, but without DNA this stays unchecked. Germline V gene sequence: CDR1 SGHAT, CDR2 FQNNGV. The CDR3 runs to 14 residues. This chain's CDR3 is CASRLAGGGNEQFF. Together with reference TRBV11-2 and TRBJ2-1, the CDR3 gives the full variable domain: EAGVAQSPRYKIIEKRQSVAFWCNPISGHATLYWYQQILGQGPKLLIQFQNNGVVDDSQLPKDRFSAERLKGVDSTLKIQPAKLEDSAVYLCASRLAGGGNEQFFGPGTRLTVL.

The J gene is TRBJ1-2, the V gene TRBV7-3. The germline V gene has CDR1 SGHTA and CDR2 FQGTGA. The CDR3 length is 15 residues. CDR3 in amino acids: CASSQWEKGWEGYTF.

The chain is built from TRBV7-9 and TRBJ1-4. The CDR3 is made up of 16 amino acids. The germline CDR1 and CDR2 sequences are SEHNR and FQNEAQ (reference sequence). CDR3 loop: CASSPTFSATNEKLFF.

The J gene is TRBJ2-1, the V gene TRBV29-1; TCRdb's D gene call, TRBD1, goes unchecked for lack of DNA. Germline V gene data show CDR1 as SQVTM and CDR2 as ANQGSEA. This CDR3 spans 11 amino acids. The CDR3 protein is CSVWGYNEQFF.

The chain employs TRBV12-3 or TRBV12-4 and TRBJ2-7; TCRdb returns TRBD2, unconfirmable since there is no DNA. The CDR3 runs 12 residues. This CDR3 is CASAWARGQVGF.

The CDR3: CASSQLRGPRGTYNEQFF. V gene TRBV4-2 combines with J gene TRBJ2-1; the D gene TCRdb calls, TRBD1, cannot be checked with no DNA. The CDR3 totals 18 residues. CDR1 and CDR2 from the germline V gene are LGHNA and YNFKEQ.

The chain is built from TRBV6-6 and TRBJ2-7; TCRdb's D call of TRBD2 is untestable without DNA. Germline CDR1 and CDR2: MNHNY and SVGAGI (reference sequence). The CDR3 runs 12 residues. CDR3 amino acids: CASSGLLDEQYF.

The gene calls are TRBV6-6 and TRBJ2-7. The CDR3 has 15 residues. Germline lookup yields CDR1 MNHNY and CDR2 SVGAGI (reference sequence). The CDR3 protein is CASSYWASDSYEQYF.

The rearrangement uses TRBV29-1 and TRBJ2-7; without DNA, the TCRdb call of TRBD2 cannot be checked. In germline, CDR1 is SQVTM, CDR2 ANQGSEA. This CDR3 contains 13 residues. This CDR3 is CSVASGSGHEQYF.

The rearrangement uses TRBV28 and TRBJ1-5. There are 14 residues in the CDR3. Germline V gives CDR1 MDHEN, CDR2 SYDVKM. The CDR3 loop is CASSFAGPSRTQHF.

The chain uses TRBV7-9 and TRBJ1-2; TCRdb's assignment of TRBD1 cannot be checked, as there is no DNA. Germline V CDR1 and CDR2: SEHNR, FQNEAQ (reference sequence). There are 15 residues in the CDR3. The CDR3 loop reads CASSYTGTPDGGYTF.